This TCR beta chain was profiled in a study of T cells in Graves' hyperthyroidism and ophthalmopathy. As for the study in general: Peripheral blood samples were taken at initial diagnosis, prior to any treatment. Findings of the study overall: Researchers report that a 13 V-J model separated ophthalmopathy from stable hyperthyroidism.

Exclusion of a patient resulted from uncontrolled infection, other autoimmune disease, pregnancy or lactation. The authors took PBMCs from roughly 9.3 ml fresh peripheral blood. This clonotype occurred many times. Its antigen is still unknown. The V end lost 6 bases, the J end lost 2 bases, and 18 bases lay between the germline ends. The germline CDR1 and CDR2 sequences are SGHTA and FQGTGA. The CDR3 sequence is 16 residues long. Researchers took RNA transcripts and amplified the TCR beta CDR3 regions from them. The TCR CDR3 first-round RT-PCR relied on the HTBI primer set. TCRdb re-called the multiplex PCR reads through MiXCR, storing one row per CDR3 protein. In the table there are hundreds of thousands of distinct CDR3 sequences, roughly 20% of which are singletons.

This receptor was taken from a woman between 45 and 60 years old with Graves' hyperthyroidism that later progressed to Graves' ophthalmopathy. The chain employs TRBV7-3 and TRBJ2-3; D possibly corresponds to TRBD1 (5 bases). The sample taken for sequencing was blood. The CDR3 DNA is TGTGCCAGCAGTCCCAACGTCAGGGCCCTCACAGATACGCAGTATTTT. Translated, it gives CASSPNVRALTDTQYF. Variable domain in full (rest from reference TRBV7-3 and TRBJ2-3): GAGVSQTPSNKVTEKGKYVELRCDPISGHTALYWYRQSLGQGPEFLIYFQGTGAADDSGLPNDRFFAVRPEGSVSTLKIQRTERGDSAVYLCASSPNVRALTDTQYFGPGTRLTVL.